Listed here are 22 T cell receptor beta chains from one sample, sequenced in a study of T cells in localized non-small cell lung cancer. The method was immunoSEQ multiplex PCR; TCRdb's version includes in-frame clones alone and lacks a portion of them. The sample consists of approximately 1,500 clones, about 33% of them appearing once. The sequencing here drew on lung tumor tissue, taken before any cancer treatment. The receptors originated from a male donor at least 60 years old with stage II squamous cell lung carcinoma.

This clone was counted a few times. The chain couples TRBV19 to TRBJ1-1; D not resolved. The CDR3 has 13 residues. V shed 5 bases and J shed 2 bases, with 9 bases lying between them. CDR1 and CDR2 from the germline V gene are LNHDA and SQIVND (reference sequence). The CDR3 region has the DNA TGTGCCAGTAGTGTCGAGGGTAACACTGAAGCTTTCTTT. Residues: CASSVEGNTEAFF. The whole variable domain, filled in from reference TRBV19 and TRBJ1-1, reads DGGITQSPKYLFRKEGQNVTLSCEQNLNHDAMYWYRQDPGQGLRLIYYSQIVNDFQKGDIAEGYSVSREKKESFPLTVTSAQKNPTAFYLCASSVEGNTEAFFGQGTRLTVV.

This clone occurred a few times. CDR3 in amino acids: CASSETGNEQYF. CDR3 in DNA: TGTGCCAGCAGCGAGACAGGCAACGAGCAGTACTTC. This chain links TRBV9 with TRBJ2-7; the D gene is possibly TRBD1 (6 bases). The V gene's germline CDR1 is SGDLS and CDR2 YYNGEE. The CDR3 is 12 residues long. The V end lost 3 bases, the J end lost 5 bases, and 9 bases lay between the germline ends.

This clone was detected a few times. The chain combines TRBV7-5 with TRBJ2-2. TRBV7-5 counts as a pseudogene. The CDR3 consists of 15 residues. The CDR3 DNA reads TGTGCCAGCAGCTCGTCGGGGGCCGGAACCGGGGAGCTGTTTTTT. It encodes CASSSSGAGTGELFF.

This clone has a handful of counts. The V and J genes are TRBV11-3 and TRBJ2-2, with 7 nucleotides matching TRBD1. Trimming cost V 3 bases and J 0 bases; bases outside gene matches: 13. Germline-derived CDR1 and CDR2 are SGHNT and YENEEA. This CDR3 is built from 19 residues. CDR3 DNA: TGTGCCAGCAGCTTGGGGCAGGGCCCGACAGGGTCGAACACCGGGGAGCTGTTTTTT. The encoded protein is CASSLGQGPTGSNTGELFF.

J is TRBJ2-3 and V is TRBV19; D uncertain. Germline V gene data show CDR1 as LNHDA and CDR2 as SQIVND (reference sequence). The V gene lost 3 bases and the J gene lost 4 bases, with 11 bases spanning the gap. The CDR3 covers 14 residues. For the CDR3, the DNA is TGTGCCAGTAGTATGGGTAGTGCGGCAGATACGCAGTATTTT. This translates into CASSMGSAADTQYF. Drawing the rest from reference TRBV19 and TRBJ2-3, the complete variable domain is DGGITQSPKYLFRKEGQNVTLSCEQNLNHDAMYWYRQDPGQGLRLIYYSQIVNDFQKGDIAEGYSVSREKKESFPLTVTSAQKNPTAFYLCASSMGSAADTQYFGPGTRLTVL.

This clone showed up just a few times. The chain employs TRBV11-3 and TRBJ2-2, with 8 bases identical to TRBD1. Germline V gives CDR1 SGHNT, CDR2 YENEEA. The CDR3 has 17 residues. With 3 bases clipped from V and 5 bases from J, the junction kept 11 bases outside the gene matches. The CDR3 loop is CASSLGPGQARTGELFF. Written as DNA, the CDR3 is TGTGCCAGCAGCTTGGGCCCGGGACAGGCGAGGACCGGGGAGCTGTTTTTT. Full variable domain (rest looked up from reference TRBV11-3 and TRBJ2-2): EAGVVQSPRYKIIEKKQPVAFWCNPISGHNTLYWYLQNLGQGPELLIRYENEEAVDDSQLPKDRFSAERLKGVDSTLKIQPAELGDSAVYLCASSLGPGQARTGELFFGEGSRLTVL.

The gene calls are TRBV19 and TRBJ1-1; D is ambiguous. Germline V gene data show CDR1 as LNHDA and CDR2 as SQIVND (reference sequence). V was cut by 5 bases and J by 1 base, with 11 bases left in between. CDR3 length: 14 residues. This CDR3 is CASSLTPTNTEAFF. DNA of the CDR3: TGTGCCAGTAGTTTGACACCGACGAACACTGAAGCTTTCTTT.

This clone was observed a handful of times. One end of the junction is discordant with germline, which a read error may explain. The V call is TRBV11-3, the J call TRBJ2-7; no firm D call. Germline lookup yields CDR1 SGHNT and CDR2 YENEEA. The length of the CDR3 is 14 residues. The CDR3 coding sequence is TGTGCCAGCAGCCCTGAAGGGCAGTCCTACGAGCAGCACTTC. Amino acids: CASSPEGQSYEQHF.

This clone was detected only a few times. The chain is built from TRBV11-3 and TRBJ1-3, with D possibly TRBD1 on 6 matching bases. The V end was cut by 5 bases, the J end by 5 bases, with 16 bases between. The germline CDR1 and CDR2 sequences are SGHNT and YENEEA. This CDR3 has 15 residues. Here the CDR3 reads CASSKGGQQRNTIYF. CDR3 DNA: TGTGCCAGCAGCAAGGGGGGCCAGCAGAGAAACACCATATATTTT.

V usage is TRBV6-8 and J usage is TRBJ1-5; D not resolved. The CDR3 covers 13 residues. Trimming left V 2 bases short and J 5 bases short, with 7 bases between. Germline assignment: CDR1 MNHGY and CDR2 SAAAGT. The CDR3 sequence: CASSYRGDQPQHF. CDR3 nucleotides: TGTGCCAGCAGTTACCGGGGAGATCAGCCCCAGCATTTT.

Sample share makes this clone medium-sized (0.01 to 0.1%). The chain links TRBV7-6 to TRBJ2-5; D uncertain. Trimming removed 3 bases at V and 2 bases at J, with 16 bases between. CDR1 is SGHVS, CDR2 FNYEAQ, per germline. The CDR3 contains 16 residues. The CDR3 spells CASSLGDDLTQETQYF. CDR3 DNA sequence: TGTGCCAGCAGCTTGGGCGACGACTTGACTCAAGAGACCCAGTACTTC.

The rearrangement links TRBV12-5 to TRBJ1-1, with unresolved D. The germline V gene encodes CDR1 LGHNT and CDR2 FRNRAP. Between the trimmed V and J ends, which lost 0 bases and 7 bases, there was a span of 9 bases. The CDR3 covers 13 residues. CDR3 sequence (DNA): TGTGCTAGTGGTTTGGTCCAGGCGGTTGAAGCTTTCTTT. Residues: CASGLVQAVEAFF.

By its share, this clone is medium-sized (0.01 to 0.1%). The chain links TRBV6-8 to TRBJ1-1; a weak D match, TRBD1 (5 bases). Trimming pared 5 bases from V and 4 bases from J, leaving 14 bases between. The germline gives CDR1 MNHGY, CDR2 SAAAGT. CDR3 size: 14 residues. The CDR3 DNA reads as TGTGCCAGCAGTGAGGCAGGGAGTATCACTGAAGCTTTCTTT. Protein sequence: CASSEAGSITEAFF.

This clone turned up a few times. The rearrangement uses TRBV18 and TRBJ2-3; D not resolved. Germline CDR1 and CDR2: KGHSH and LQKENI. Trimming removed 1 base from V and 4 bases from J, with 9 bases in between. This CDR3 is built from 14 residues. CDR3 loop: CASSPLPVPDTQYF. CDR3 bases: TGTGCCAGCTCACCACTTCCAGTCCCAGATACGCAGTATTTT.

This clone is classed as large. The DNA for the CDR3 is TGTGCCAGCAGCTTACGCTCGGGGAACACCGGGGAGCTGTTTTTT. Residues: CASSLRSGNTGELFF. The chain uses TRBV11-3 and TRBJ2-2, with no clear D. The V gene's germline CDR1 is SGHNT and CDR2 YENEEA. This CDR3 has 15 amino acids. The germline V and J ends were trimmed by 2 bases and 1 base, with 8 bases remaining between them.

This clone qualifies as medium-sized. The rearrangement links TRBV6-8 to TRBJ2-5, with 12 bases that match TRBD2. This CDR3 is 15 amino acids long. Germline values: CDR1 MNHGY, CDR2 SAAAGT. V lost 5 bases to trimming and J lost 2 bases; unmatched junction nucleotides: 3. The CDR3 DNA reads TGTGCCAGCAGTGTACTAGCGGGGGGTCAAGAGACCCAGTACTTC. Protein: CASSVLAGGQETQYF.

By share, this clone counts as large. This chain links TRBV15 with TRBJ2-1; 7 nucleotides match TRBD2. This CDR3 has 14 amino acids. Germline V lookup: CDR1 LNHNV, CDR2 YYDKDF (reference sequence). The ends lost 2 bases at V and 4 bases at J; junction bases unmatched: 2. The CDR3 DNA reads TGTGCCACCAGCAGATCGGGGGGATACAATGAGCAGTTCTTC. Residues: CATSRSGGYNEQFF.

This clone has only a few counts. The chain recombines TRBV9 with TRBJ1-6, with 8 nucleotides matching TRBD1. The V segment lost 0 bases and the J segment 7 bases; nucleotides outside the gene matches: 6. Germline V gene lookup returns CDR1 SGDLS and CDR2 YYNGEE. This CDR3 contains 16 residues. The CDR3 nucleotides are TGTGCCAGCAGCGTAGAGGGCAGGGGGCGGAATTCACCCCTCCACTTT. This encodes CASSVEGRGRNSPLHF.

The chain combines TRBV15 with TRBJ2-5; 7 nucleotides line up with TRBD2. The ends lost 1 base at V and 3 bases at J; junction bases unmatched: 2. Germline assignment: CDR1 LNHNV and CDR2 YYDKDF (reference sequence). The length of the CDR3 is 14 residues. For the CDR3, the DNA is TGTGCCACCAGCAGAGGAAGCGGGGAAGAGACCCAGTACTTC. This translates into CATSRGSGEETQYF.

V is TRBV14 and J is TRBJ1-2, with 7 bases matching TRBD1. Looked up from germline, CDR1 is SGHDN and CDR2 is FVKESK. The CDR3 has 14 amino acids. The J segment lost 5 bases and the V segment lost 1 base, leaving 4 bases of the junction unmatched. CDR3 loop: CASSQGTGPYGYTF. The CDR3 DNA reads TGTGCCAGCAGCCAAGGGACAGGCCCTTATGGCTACACCTTC.

Sample share makes this clone medium-sized (0.01 to 0.1%). The V call is TRBV6-8, the J call TRBJ1-2; D might be TRBD1 (6 bases). V was cut by 0 bases and J by 8 bases, with 10 bases left in between. The germline V gene has CDR1 MNHGY and CDR2 SAAAGT. CDR3 length: 13 residues. This CDR3 reads CASSYSGAGGYTF. In DNA form, the CDR3 reads TGTGCCAGCAGTTACTCGGGGGCAGGGGGCTACACCTTC.

In this sample, this clone turned up a few times. V and J are TRBV19 and TRBJ2-7; D ambiguous. The CDR3 is 14 amino acids. V gave up 3 bases and J gave up 0 bases, with 9 bases separating them. Germline CDR1 reads LNHDA; CDR2 reads SQIVND (reference sequence). The CDR3 protein is CASSIIGSSYEQYF. The CDR3 DNA reads as TGTGCCAGTAGTATTATCGGGTCCTCCTACGAGCAGTACTTC.